One and the same sample provided the 26 T cell receptor beta chains below, sequenced in a study of OX40 agonist ivuxolimab in advanced cancers. Sequenced by immunoSEQ multiplex PCR; TCRdb stores in-frame clones only, minus some. There are under 85,000 clones in the sample; roughly 84% occur only once, and roughly 0.22% lies in the top ten. The sample was CD4+ or CD8+ T cells sorted from blood, taken in a trial of the OX40 agonist ivuxolimab. The receptor set was obtained from an adult with an advanced solid tumor such as melanoma, head and neck, liver or kidney cancer.

V usage is TRBV19 and J usage is TRBJ2-1, with D perhaps matching TRBD2 (6 bases). The CDR3 extends over 13 amino acids. The germline gives CDR1 LNHDA, CDR2 SQIVND (reference sequence). Trimming stripped 1 base from V and 11 bases from J, with 12 bases between. This chain's CDR3 is CASSIAGANKQFF. For the CDR3, the DNA is TGTGCCAGTAGTATAGCGGGAGCAAATAAGCAGTTCTTC.

The gene calls are TRBV28 and TRBJ2-5; 8 bases line up with TRBD1. Per the germline V gene, CDR1 is MDHEN and CDR2 is SYDVKM. This CDR3 spans 13 amino acids. With 4 bases clipped from V and 7 bases from J, the junction kept 5 bases outside the gene matches. The CDR3 region is CASSSGQGGTQYF. CDR3 coding DNA: TGTGCCAGCAGTTCAGGACAGGGAGGGACCCAGTACTTC.

The gene calls are TRBV7-2 and TRBJ2-1; TRBD1 aligns across 10 bases. There are 15 residues in the CDR3. V shed 7 bases and J 8 bases; nucleotides not matched to a gene: 11. CDR1 is SGHTA, CDR2 FQGNSA, per germline. CDR3 sequence reads: CASKRPGQGLYEQFF. CDR3 in DNA: TGTGCCAGCAAAAGACCGGGACAGGGGTTGTATGAGCAGTTCTTC.

This sequence joins TRBV5-1 and TRBJ2-1; D not resolved. V was clipped by 0 bases and J by 10 bases, with 14 bases between them. The germline V gene encodes CDR1 SGHRS and CDR2 YFSETQ. CDR3 size: 14 residues. As DNA, the CDR3 is TGCGCCAGCAGCTTGGGGGTTTTCGGGCTAGAGCAGTTCTTC. Translation gives CASSLGVFGLEQFF.

The rearrangement joins TRBV9 to TRBJ2-3; D gene ambiguous. The CDR3 is made up of 11 amino acids. Germline V gene sequence: CDR1 SGDLS, CDR2 YYNGEE. The germline V and J ends were trimmed by 0 bases and 6 bases, with 2 bases remaining between them. CDR3 coding DNA: TGTGCCAGCAGCGTAGGTGATACGCAGTATTTT. Encoded protein: CASSVGDTQYF.

J is TRBJ2-7 and V is TRBV7-9; 11 nucleotides line up with TRBD2. The V and J ends lost 1 base and 5 bases, in that order; junction bases with no gene match: 10. This CDR3 has 17 residues. Germline V gene data show CDR1 as SEHNR and CDR2 as FQNEAQ (reference sequence). The chain's CDR3 is CASSLVLASGRSHEQYF. CDR3 DNA sequence: TGTGCCAGCAGCTTAGTGTTGGCTAGCGGGAGGTCCCACGAGCAGTACTTC.

The chain links TRBV5-8 to TRBJ1-5; D is uncertain. The V gene lost 5 bases and the J gene lost 5 bases, with 11 bases spanning the gap. The germline V gene encodes CDR1 SGHTS and CDR2 YDEGEE. This CDR3 is 13 amino acids long. The CDR3 spells CASRGGRHQPQHF. CDR3 DNA: TGTGCCAGCAGGGGAGGGAGACATCAGCCCCAGCATTTT.

The rearrangement joins TRBV9 to TRBJ2-7; TRBD2 matches 13 bases. The germline CDR1 and CDR2 sequences are SGDLS and YYNGEE. CDR3 size: 15 residues. J was trimmed by 3 bases and V by 4 bases; bases with no gene match: 4. The CDR3 here is CASSIGTSGVYEQYF. The CDR3 DNA follows: TGTGCCAGCAGCATTGGGACTAGCGGGGTCTACGAGCAGTACTTC. The entire variable domain, with the rest obtained from reference TRBV9 and TRBJ2-7, is as follows: DSGVTQTPKHLITATGQRVTLRCSPRSGDLSVYWYQQSLDQGLQFLIQYYNGEERAKGNILERFSAQQFPDLHSELNLSSLELGDSALYFCASSIGTSGVYEQYFGPGTRLTVT.

The rearrangement links TRBV9 to TRBJ1-1, with D perhaps TRBD1 (5 bases). The CDR3 consists of 13 residues. V was pared by 4 bases and J by 7 bases, with 14 bases between. The V gene's germline CDR1 is SGDLS and CDR2 YYNGEE. The CDR3 reads CASSPDIQGEAFF. DNA for the CDR3: TGTGCCAGCAGCCCAGACATTCAGGGTGAAGCTTTCTTT. Supplemented by reference TRBV9 and TRBJ1-1, the full variable domain reads DSGVTQTPKHLITATGQRVTLRCSPRSGDLSVYWYQQSLDQGLQFLIQYYNGEERAKGNILERFSAQQFPDLHSELNLSSLELGDSALYFCASSPDIQGEAFFGQGTRLTVV.

This clone has a single count. The rearrangement joins TRBV10-1 to TRBJ1-2, with D possibly TRBD1 on 5 matching bases. The CDR3 is 14 amino acids. Trimming stripped 6 bases from V and 2 bases from J, with 13 bases between. From germline, CDR1 is WNHNN and CDR2 SYGVQD (reference sequence). The DNA of the CDR3 is TGCGCCAGCAGCGATGCGGGACGGAACTATGGCTACACCTTC. This translates into CASSDAGRNYGYTF.

The chain recombines TRBV5-1 with TRBJ2-4; D is perhaps TRBD2 (5 bases). The CDR3 is 13 residues long. The V gene's germline CDR1 is SGHRS and CDR2 YFSETQ. V lost 9 bases, J lost 9 bases, and 19 bases lay in between. CDR3: CATALELDSIQYF. As DNA, the CDR3 is TGCGCCACTGCCTTAGAACTAGATAGCATTCAGTACTTC.

The V and J genes are TRBV28 and TRBJ1-5, with D uncertain. The V end lost 3 bases, the J end lost 2 bases, and 5 bases lay between the germline ends. Germline CDR1 MDHEN, CDR2 SYDVKM. CDR3 length: 13 residues. CDR3 amino acids: CASSFVRNQPQHF. DNA for the CDR3: TGTGCCAGCAGTTTCGTGCGCAATCAGCCCCAGCATTTT.

J is TRBJ2-7 and V is TRBV28, with a weak D call TRBD1 (6 bases). CDR3 length: 11 amino acids. Germline V lookup: CDR1 MDHEN, CDR2 SYDVKM. Trimming removed 5 bases at V and 7 bases at J, with 9 bases between. The CDR3 loop is CASSNDREQYF. The CDR3, as DNA: TGTGCCAGCAGTAACGACAGGGAGCAGTACTTC.

This sequence joins TRBV29-1 and TRBJ2-3; 8 nucleotides match TRBD1. The CDR3 sequence is 14 residues long. In germline, CDR1 is SQVTM, CDR2 ANQGSEA. Trimming at V came to 4 bases and at J to 6 bases, leaving 9 bases not matched to a gene. CDR3 sequence: CSVAVAGGADTQYF. The CDR3 region has the DNA TGCAGCGTTGCCGTGGCAGGGGGCGCCGATACGCAGTATTTT.

The chain joins TRBV12-5 to TRBJ2-5; a weak D match, TRBD2 (5 bases). Looked up from germline, CDR1 is LGHNT and CDR2 is FRNRAP. V lost 3 bases and J lost 4, with 12 bases in between. This CDR3 region has 14 residues. CDR3 amino acids: CASGLMGSGETQYF. DNA for the CDR3: TGTGCTAGTGGTTTAATGGGGAGCGGAGAGACCCAGTACTTC.

This sequence joins TRBV5-1 and TRBJ1-3, with D hard to call. The CDR3 consists of 14 residues. Trimming took 7 bases from V and 5 from J, leaving 16 bases between them. CDR1 and CDR2 from the germline V gene are SGHRS and YFSETQ. The CDR3 DNA is TGCGCCAGCTCTCCGGCCGCCCTCCGAAACACCATATATTTT. The encoded protein is CASSPAALRNTIYF.

The chain has TRBV29-1 and TRBJ2-5; TRBD2 matches at 8 bases. V lost 4 bases and J lost 5; bases outside the gene matches: 3. The germline V gene has CDR1 SQVTM and CDR2 ANQGSEA. The CDR3 contains 12 residues. The CDR3 is CSVGTSTETQYF. Written as DNA, the CDR3 is TGCAGCGTTGGGACTAGCACGGAGACCCAGTACTTC.

The chain links TRBV7-2 to TRBJ2-7; no clear D. Trimming left V 3 bases short and J 2 bases short, with 17 bases between. This CDR3 has 16 amino acids. Germline V gives CDR1 SGHTA, CDR2 FQGNSA. The CDR3 region has the DNA TGTGCCAGCAGCTTGGGCCCCGCTGCCCTGACCTACGAGCAGTACTTC. Protein product: CASSLGPAALTYEQYF.

This clone was found a few times. This rearrangement joins TRBV5-6 to TRBJ1-2; 7 positions agree with TRBD1. V gave up 4 bases and J gave up 5 bases; unmatched junction bases: 5. This CDR3 has 13 residues. Germline loops: CDR1 SGHDT, CDR2 YYEEEE. CDR3 loop: CASSPRGSYGYTF. CDR3 DNA: TGTGCCAGCAGCCCCAGGGGGTCATATGGCTACACCTTC.

The genes are TRBV5-1 and TRBJ1-5, with TRBD1 identical over 7 bases. Trimming took 1 base from V and 3 from J; bases not matched to a gene: 4. The CDR3 contains 15 residues. Germline values: CDR1 SGHRS, CDR2 YFSETQ. CDR3 amino acids: CASSLTGVINQPQHF. In DNA form, the CDR3 reads TGCGCCAGCAGCTTGACAGGGGTGATCAATCAGCCCCAGCATTTT. Variable domain in full (rest from reference TRBV5-1 and TRBJ1-5): KAGVTQTPRYLIKTRGQQVTLSCSPISGHRSVSWYQQTPGQGLQFLFEYFSETQRNKGNFPGRFSGRQFSNSRSEMNVSTLELGDSALYLCASSLTGVINQPQHFGDGTRLSIL.

The J gene is TRBJ1-2, the V gene TRBV15; the match to TRBD1 covers 9 bases. The CDR3 spans 18 residues. The trim removed 0 bases at V and 1 base at J, leaving 9 bases unmatched. The germline V gene has CDR1 LNHNV and CDR2 YYDKDF (reference sequence). CDR3 DNA: TGTGCCACCAGCAGAGATTTTTCCGGGACAGGGAGTAACTATGGCTACACCTTC. Translating it yields CATSRDFSGTGSNYGYTF.

A few counts support this clone. The V and J genes are TRBV10-2 and TRBJ2-1; D might be TRBD1 (5 bases). Trimming left V 6 bases short and J 2 bases short, with 11 bases between. Per germline, CDR1 WSHSY and CDR2 SAAADI. The CDR3 length is 14 residues. The CDR3 spells CASRTALAYNEQFF. CDR3 sequence (DNA): TGCGCCAGCAGGACAGCGTTGGCCTACAATGAGCAGTTCTTC.

The rearrangement uses TRBV5-6 and TRBJ2-7; 13 bases align to TRBD2. The germline CDR1 and CDR2 sequences are SGHDT and YYEEEE. The CDR3 runs to 15 residues. Trimming removed 2 bases from V and 9 bases from J; junction bases left unmatched: 8. CDR3 nucleotides: TGTGCCAGCAGCTTTGGCGGACTAGCGGGAGTTTCGCAGTACTTC. Its translation: CASSFGGLAGVSQYF.

This clone was seen a few times. DNA for the CDR3: TGTGCCAGCAGCGAGACAGCGGATACGCAGTATTTT. Residues: CASSETADTQYF. This chain joins TRBV9 and TRBJ2-3; D is possibly TRBD1 (5 bases). Germline V gene sequence: CDR1 SGDLS, CDR2 YYNGEE. The V end lost 3 bases, the J end lost 6 bases, and 8 bases lay between the germline ends. There are 12 residues in the CDR3. The complete variable domain, with remaining parts taken from reference TRBV9 and TRBJ2-3, reads DSGVTQTPKHLITATGQRVTLRCSPRSGDLSVYWYQQSLDQGLQFLIQYYNGEERAKGNILERFSAQQFPDLHSELNLSSLELGDSALYFCASSETADTQYFGPGTRLTVL.

V gene TRBV4-2 combines with J gene TRBJ2-3, with D maybe TRBD1 (5 bases). Germline assignment: CDR1 LGHNA and CDR2 YNFKEQ. V lost 1 base and J lost 2, with 10 bases in between. CDR3 length: 15 amino acids. The DNA for the CDR3 is TGTGCCAGCAGCCAAGGGCGACAGTTCACAGATACGCAGTATTTT. The encoded protein is CASSQGRQFTDTQYF.

This chain connects TRBV6-5 to TRBJ1-3; tentatively, D is TRBD1 (5 bases). CDR3 size: 15 residues. V lost 6 bases and J lost 3, with 15 bases in between. Germline CDR1 MNHEY, CDR2 SVGAGI. For the CDR3, the DNA is TGTGCCAGCAGGAGGAGTTCAACAGGTGGAAACACCATATATTTT. Amino acids: CASRRSSTGGNTIYF.